The TCR beta chain described here comes from a study of OX40 agonist ivuxolimab in advanced cancers. Study-wide context: Ivuxolimab, which is an agonistic anti-OX40 (CD134) antibody, was administered to the patients. With a range of roughly 23 to 85, age averaged roughly 60 years, and around 80% were male.

This table comes from immunoSEQ multiplex PCR, and its TCRdb copy is limited to in-frame clones, with some not included. The sample consists of roughly 60,000 clones, roughly 85% of them appearing once. CDR1 SGHTA and CDR2 FQGNSA come from the germline V gene. V was trimmed by 5 bases and J by 12 bases, leaving 14 bases between them. There are 12 residues in the CDR3. Samples of blood were obtained at baseline, on cycle 4 day 1, and on cycle 7 day 1. The material was CD4+ or CD8+ T cells sorted from blood, obtained in a trial of the OX40 agonist ivuxolimab. The sequence was obtained from an adult with an advanced solid tumor such as melanoma, head and neck, liver or kidney cancer. The chain combines TRBV7-2 with TRBJ2-1; D unclear. The CDR3, as DNA: TGTGCCAGCAGCGCGTCTGGGTTAGGGCAGTTCTTC. Its translation: CASSASGLGQFF.